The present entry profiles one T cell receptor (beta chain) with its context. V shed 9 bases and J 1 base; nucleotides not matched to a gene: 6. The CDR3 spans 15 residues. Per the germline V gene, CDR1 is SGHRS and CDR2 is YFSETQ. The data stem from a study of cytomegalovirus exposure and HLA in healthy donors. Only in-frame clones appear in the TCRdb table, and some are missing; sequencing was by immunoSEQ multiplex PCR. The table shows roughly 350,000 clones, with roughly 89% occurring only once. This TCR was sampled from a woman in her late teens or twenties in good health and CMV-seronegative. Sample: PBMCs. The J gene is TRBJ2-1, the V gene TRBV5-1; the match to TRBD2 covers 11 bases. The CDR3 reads CATRLAGSSYNEQFF. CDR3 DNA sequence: TGCGCCACCCGACTAGCGGGATCGTCCTACAATGAGCAGTTCTTC. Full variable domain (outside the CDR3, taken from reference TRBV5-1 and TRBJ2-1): KAGVTQTPRYLIKTRGQQVTLSCSPISGHRSVSWYQQTPGQGLQFLFEYFSETQRNKGNFPGRFSGRQFSNSRSEMNVSTLELGDSALYLCATRLAGSSYNEQFFGPGTRLTVL.